The rows below give T cell receptor beta chains drawn from one sample of a study of CD8 T cells in Susac syndrome. From the immunoSEQ multiplex PCR reads, TCRdb called clonotypes with MiXCR, one entry per CDR3 protein. The repertoire has 50,000 or so distinct CDR3 sequences, about 92% of them found once; the top ten carry roughly 0.5%. Sequenced: CD8+ T cells from PBMCs. These receptors were collected from a human donor with multiple sclerosis. Each CDR3 is given with its conserved first and last residue. D genes are given only for firm matches. For some rows the clone size is stated as once, few or many, or as a class when expanded; others skip it.

TRBJ1-5 - - TRBV28 CASSSLGRVGPQHF TGTGCCAGCAGTTCTTTAGGGAGGGTAGGGCCCCAGCATTTT
TRBJ1-3 - - TRBV6-6 CASSYSKNGNTIYF TGTGCCAGCAGTTACTCGAAGAATGGAAACACCATATATTTT
TRBJ2-5 TRBD2 - TRBV5-1 CASSLEGSGGETQYF TGCGCCAGCAGCTTGGAAGGGAGCGGGGGAGAGACCCAGTACTTC
TRBJ1-5 - - TRBV15 CATSREWNSNQPQHF TGTGCCACCAGCAGAGAATGGAATAGCAATCAGCCCCAGCATTTT
TRBJ1-5 TRBD1 - TRBV2 CASSVLRTGYSNQPQHF TGTGCCAGCAGTGTGTTAAGGACAGGGTATAGCAATCAGCCCCAGCATTTT
TRBJ1-1 - - TRBV12-3/TRBV12-4 CASSLDGQGLTEAFF TGTGCCAGCAGTTTAGACGGTCAGGGACTCACTGAAGCTTTCTTT
TRBJ2-1 TRBD1 - TRBV20-1 CSTVGDREMNEQFF TGCAGTACCGTCGGGGACAGGGAGATGAATGAGCAGTTCTTC
TRBJ1-5 - - TRBV7-8 CASSSGQPQHF TGTGCCAGCAGCTCAGGACAGCCCCAGCATTTT
TRBJ2-3 - - TRBV20-1 CSASTGVTDTQYF TGCAGTGCTAGTACCGGGGTCACAGATACGCAGTATTTT
TRBJ1-6 - - TRBV4-3 CASSQDEGAGGYNSPLHF TGCGCCAGCAGCCAAGATGAAGGGGCCGGGGGTTATAATTCACCCCTCCACTTT
TRBJ1-5 - few TRBV7-2 CASSLGVAGNQPQHF TGTGCCAGCAGCTTAGGGGTCGCAGGGAATCAGCCCCAGCATTTT
TRBJ1-1 - once TRBV28 CASSFHETGTEAFF TGTGCCAGCAGTTTTCATGAGACGGGCACTGAAGCTTTCTTT
TRBJ2-2 TRBD2 - TRBV9 CASSTLRGGRPGELFF TGTGCCAGCAGCACCTTACGGGGGGGCCGTCCCGGGGAGCTGTTTTTT
TRBJ2-1 - once TRBV11-2 CASSLVSGLTYNEQFF TGTGCCAGCAGCTTAGTTTCGGGGCTAACCTACAATGAGCAGTTCTTC
TRBJ2-7 - - TRBV12-3/TRBV12-4 CASSSGQPYEQYF TGTGCCAGCAGTTCTGGACAGCCCTACGAGCAGTACTTC
TRBJ1-1 - - TRBV10-3 CAISESTGGQAFF TGTGCCATCAGTGAGTCGACCGGAGGGCAAGCTTTCTTT
TRBJ1-1 - - TRBV9 CASSGPPSNTEAFF TGTGCCAGCAGCGGCCCCCCCTCGAACACTGAAGCTTTCTTT
TRBJ2-7 - - TRBV27 CASSLRGDEQYF TGTGCCAGCAGTTTGAGGGGGGACGAGCAGTACTTC
TRBJ2-7 - - TRBV27 CASSLSLEGSYEQYF TGTGCCAGCAGTTTATCGCTAGAGGGGTCGTACGAGCAGTACTTC
TRBJ1-6 - - TRBV7-2 CASSRTTGAYNSPLHF TGTGCCAGCAGCCGGACCACCGGGGCCTATAATTCACCCCTCCACTTT
TRBJ2-5 - - TRBV30 CAWSVRVIGGAAGGTQYF TGTGCCTGGAGTGTACGGGTCATAGGCGGGGCCGCTGGGGGGACCCAGTACTTC
TRBJ1-1 TRBD1 - TRBV5-6 CASSWGATGAAEAFF TGTGCCAGCAGCTGGGGAGCTACAGGGGCGGCCGAAGCTTTCTTT
TRBJ2-3 - - TRBV13 CASSQGTDTQYF TGTGCCAGCAGCCAGGGCACAGATACGCAGTATTTT
TRBJ2-7 - - TRBV29-1 CSVEERAGLELEQYF TGCAGCGTTGAAGAACGGGCAGGGTTGGAACTCGAGCAGTACTTC
TRBJ1-2 - - TRBV29-1 CSVVTALGGGYTF TGCAGCGTTGTCACGGCCTTAGGGGGTGGCTACACCTTC
TRBJ2-7 TRBD1 - TRBV6-1 CASSLHLPTGQGIGEQYF TGTGCCAGCAGTCTCCATCTCCCTACGGGACAGGGAATCGGCGAGCAGTACTTC
TRBJ1-5 - - TRBV5-6 CASSLKQMPQPQHF TGTGCCAGCAGCTTAAAACAAATGCCTCAGCCCCAGCATTTT
TRBJ2-6 TRBD1 - TRBV13 CASSQVTGGGSGANVLTF TGTGCCAGCAGCCAGGTGACAGGGGGCGGTTCTGGGGCCAACGTCCTGACTTTC
TRBJ1-5 TRBD1 - TRBV4-3 CASSHGTGAGQPQHF TGCGCCAGCAGCCACGGGACAGGGGCAGGTCAGCCCCAGCATTTT
TRBJ2-3 - - TRBV20-1 CSASLIGGPIWDTQYF TGCAGTGCTTCATTAATCGGGGGGCCAATTTGGGATACGCAGTATTTT
TRBJ1-1 TRBD1 - TRBV27 CASRLDRAVEAFF TGTGCCAGCAGACTCGACAGGGCCGTTGAAGCTTTCTTT
TRBJ1-2 - - TRBV7-9 CASRGSRGGYTF TGTGCCAGCAGAGGCTCTAGGGGTGGCTACACCTTC
TRBJ2-7 - - TRBV7-8 CASSLHGVGYEQYF TGTGCCAGCAGCTTACACGGGGTAGGGTACGAGCAGTACTTC
TRBJ2-3 - - TRBV4-2 CASSYGTAQPYF TGTGCCAGCAGCTATGGGACTGCCCAGCCATATTTT
TRBJ2-7 TRBD1 few TRBV7-9 CASSFLSTGYEQYF TGTGCCAGCAGCTTCCTCTCGACAGGGTACGAGCAGTACTTC
TRBJ2-7 - - TRBV2 CASSEQGFSYEQYF TGTGCCAGCAGTGAACAGGGCTTTTCCTACGAGCAGTACTTC
TRBJ2-6 TRBD1 - TRBV5-1 CASSSPGTGAGANVLTF TGCGCCAGCAGCAGTCCCGGGACAGGGGCTGGGGCCAACGTCCTGACTTTC
TRBJ1-2 - once TRBV13 CASSLGLPNVGDGYTF TGTGCCAGCAGCTTAGGCCTCCCGAACGTGGGGGATGGCTACACCTTC
TRBJ1-2 - - TRBV9 CASSGTASYGYTF TGTGCCAGCAGCGGGACAGCAAGCTATGGCTACACCTTC
TRBJ2-3 - - TRBV9 CASSVGGFTDTQYF TGTGCCAGCAGCGTAGGTGGGTTCACAGATACGCAGTATTTT
TRBJ2-7 - once TRBV20-1 CSVQGAYEQYF TGCAGTGTTCAAGGGGCATACGAGCAGTACTTC
TRBJ2-3 - - TRBV2 CASSAPNTQTQYF TGTGCCAGCAGTGCTCCCAACACCCAAACGCAGTATTTT
TRBJ1-2 - - TRBV4-1 CASSLAEGESYGYTF TGCGCCAGCAGCCTGGCAGAAGGGGAAAGCTATGGCTACACCTTC
TRBJ2-1 TRBD2 few TRBV6-5 CASTYLAERWDEQFF TGTGCCAGCACTTATCTAGCGGAGCGTTGGGATGAGCAGTTCTTC
TRBJ2-2 - - TRBV9 CASSVQRSAANTGELFF TGTGCCAGCAGCGTCCAGAGAAGCGCAGCAAACACCGGGGAGCTGTTTTTT
TRBJ2-7 TRBD2 - TRBV27 CASSAGTSAYEQYF TGTGCCAGCAGCGCTGGGACTAGCGCCTACGAGCAGTACTTC